This T cell receptor beta chain was sequenced during a study of T cell responses to AZD1222 COVID-19 vaccine. General observations from the study: The reported proportion of spike-specific TCRs targeting unmutated variant regions was nearly half. The repertoires were collected only after the peak T cell response.

The CDR3 extends over 14 amino acids. V lost 2 bases and J lost 6, with 8 bases in between. Looked up from germline, CDR1 is SGHTA and CDR2 is FQGNSA. With respect to this clone: Its antigen is not known.

Sequenced by immunoSEQ multiplex PCR; TCRdb stores in-frame clones only, minus some. The profile shows nearly 110,000 clones, around 90% of them singletons. The TCR sequence derives from an adult who received the AZD1222 COVID-19 vaccine. This specimen was peripheral blood, taken 28 days after the second AZD1222 dose. The chain joins TRBV7-2 to TRBJ1-6, with no clear D. The CDR3 region has the DNA TGTGCCAGCAGCTTATTCGGGGTTAATTCACCCCTCCACTTT. It yields the protein CASSLFGVNSPLHF.